The sequence of this T cell receptor beta chain was determined in a study of response to subunit inactivated influenza vaccine. Broader study findings: Authors suggested seasonal influenza vaccinations each recruit few new T cells.

A word on this clonotype: Its antigen is unknown.

The germline V gene encodes CDR1 LNHNV and CDR2 YYDKDF (reference sequence). The junction had 9 bases not matched to a gene; V was cut back by 2 bases and J by 3 bases. The CDR3 contains 16 residues. From the RT-PCR reads, TCRdb called clonotypes with MiXCR, one entry per CDR3 protein. The sample holds about 780,000 distinct CDR3 sequences; around 20% are singletons and the top ten take roughly a tenth. The chain recombines TRBV15 with TRBJ1-1; 7 nucleotides line up with TRBD1. This sequence was found in a man over 45 who received an inactivated influenza vaccine. This sample comprised PBMCs from blood, obtained around 5 days after vaccination. The CDR3 sequence: CATSRKKGQAYTEAFF. In nucleotides, the CDR3 is TGTGCCACCAGCAGAAAGAAAGGACAGGCCTACACTGAAGCTTTCTTT.